This T cell receptor (beta chain) was obtained from a study of regulatory T cells in long-lasting Graves disease. Trimming removed 3 bases at V and 4 bases at J, with 12 bases between. CDR1 GTSNPN and CDR2 SVGIG come from the germline V gene (reference sequence). The CDR3 has 13 amino acids. Time point in this sample: persistent/refractory GD, antithyroid drugs over 5 years with positive TRAb. The TCR library was prepared using RNA isolated from PBMCs. This clonotype was seen only a few times. With iRepertoire HTBI primers and Arm-PCR of CDR3 regions, TCR beta libraries were built. Using its own MiXCR run on the multiplex PCR reads, TCRdb lists one record per CDR3 protein. The data contain a few hundred thousand distinct CDR3 sequences, 22% of them singletons.

The chain combines TRBV30 with TRBJ1-2; D is uncertain. The sequenced sample was peripheral blood mononuclear cells (PBMCs), obtained when the disease was refractory, from a patient treated with antithyroid drugs. This clonotype was sampled from a female donor with Graves disease. CDR3 protein: CAWSLDGGYGYTF. The CDR3 DNA reads TGTGCCTGGAGCCTGGACGGAGGCTATGGCTACACCTTC. The variable domain in full, completed from reference TRBV30 and TRBJ1-2, reads SQTIHQWPATLVQPVGSPLSLECTVEGTSNPNLYWYRQAAGRGLQLLFYSVGIGQISSEVPQNLSASRPQDRQFILSSKKLLLSDSGFYLCAWSLDGGYGYTFGSGTRLTVV.